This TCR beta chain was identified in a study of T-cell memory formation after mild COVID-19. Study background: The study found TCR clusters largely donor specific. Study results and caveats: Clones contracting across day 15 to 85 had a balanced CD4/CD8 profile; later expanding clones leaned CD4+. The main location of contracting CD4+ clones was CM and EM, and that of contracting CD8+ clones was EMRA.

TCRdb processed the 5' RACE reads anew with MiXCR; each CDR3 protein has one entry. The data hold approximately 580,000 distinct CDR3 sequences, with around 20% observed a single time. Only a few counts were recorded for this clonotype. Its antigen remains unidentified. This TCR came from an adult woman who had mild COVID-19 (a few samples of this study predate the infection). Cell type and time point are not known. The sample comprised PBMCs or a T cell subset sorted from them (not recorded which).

The chain's CDR3 is CASSPLGLANTGELFF. In DNA form, the CDR3 reads TGTGCCAGCTCACCTCTGGGACTAGCGAACACCGGGGAGCTGTTTTTT. The V gene is TRBV18, the J gene TRBJ2-2, with 8 positions matching TRBD2. The CDR3 is 16 amino acids. Germline loops: CDR1 KGHSH, CDR2 LQKENI. V was pared by 3 bases and J by 0 bases, with 3 bases of the junction left unmatched.